This paragraph covers one TCR beta chain sequence. This specimen belongs to a study of blood T cell repertoires in COVID-19. The length of the CDR3 is 13 residues. After removal of 4 bases from V and 7 bases from J, the junction contained 5 bases not matched to a gene. The germline gives CDR1 LGHNA, CDR2 YNFKEQ. Using immunoSEQ multiplex PCR, the repertoire was profiled, and TCRdb retains in-frame clones only, with some absent. The data contain some 100,000 clones, over 75% of them singletons. This sequence joins TRBV4-2 and TRBJ1-1; the match to TRBD1 covers 8 bases. The sequenced sample consisted of peripheral blood. This receptor was obtained from a woman in her forties or fifties with acute or convalescent COVID-19. CDR3 amino acids: CASSLVGQGEAFF. The CDR3 DNA reads TGTGCCAGCAGCCTTGTAGGACAGGGTGAAGCTTTCTTT.